The 16 T cell receptor beta chains in this list originate from one sample, sequenced in a study of blood T cell repertoires in COVID-19. Sequencing used immunoSEQ multiplex PCR; TCRdb keeps in-frame clones, though not all of them. The table has some 260,000 clones, 88% seen once; the top ten hold roughly 6%. The sequenced sample was peripheral blood. The source of these receptors is a woman in her twenties or thirties with COVID-19, enrolled during active disease.

This chain uses TRBV7-2 with TRBJ2-7; tentative D call: TRBD2 (5 bases). Trimming shortened V by 7 bases and J by 1 base, and 11 bases separated the two germline ends. CDR3 length: 13 residues. Germline-derived CDR1 and CDR2 are SGHTA and FQGNSA. CDR3 loop: CASKETGSYEQYF. CDR3 DNA: TGTGCCAGCAAGGAGACGGGGTCCTACGAGCAGTACTTC.

The chain joins TRBV18 to TRBJ1-5; D remains unclear. The CDR3 is 13 amino acids. Germline CDR1 KGHSH, CDR2 LQKENI. The V end was cut by 2 bases, the J end by 9 bases, with 11 bases between. The CDR3 loop is CASSPSEAGPQHF. CDR3 DNA sequence: TGTGCCAGCTCACCAAGTGAGGCCGGGCCCCAGCATTTT.

J is TRBJ2-3 and V is TRBV2; D is uncertain. The germline V gene has CDR1 SNHLY and CDR2 FYNNEI. This CDR3 is built from 12 residues. V was cut by 6 bases and J by 4 bases, with 8 bases left in between. The CDR3 nucleotides are TGTGCCAGCAGAAGCGAGTCAGATACGCAGTATTTT. Protein sequence: CASRSESDTQYF.

The V and J genes are TRBV11-2 and TRBJ2-2; 9 bases fit TRBD1. After removal of 3 bases from V and 6 bases from J, the junction contained 8 bases not matched to a gene. The V gene's germline CDR1 is SGHAT and CDR2 FQNNGV. CDR3 size: 16 residues. The CDR3: CASSFIGTGFPGELFF. The CDR3 bases are TGTGCCAGCAGCTTTATAGGGACAGGGTTTCCCGGGGAGCTGTTTTTT.

This rearrangement joins TRBV24-1 to TRBJ2-1; no clear D. The V gene's germline CDR1 is KGHDR and CDR2 SFDVKD. The CDR3 consists of 13 residues. V was trimmed by 6 bases and J by 5 bases, leaving 10 bases between them. The CDR3 DNA follows: TGTGCCACCAGTATGCCCCAGAACAATGAGCAGTTCTTC. Translating it yields CATSMPQNNEQFF.

The gene calls are TRBV10-1 and TRBJ2-3; the match to TRBD2 covers 8 bases. The CDR3 spans 13 residues. The germline V gene encodes CDR1 WNHNN and CDR2 SYGVQD (reference sequence). V shed 5 bases, J shed 8 bases, and the junction held 6 bases outside the gene matches. CDR3 loop: CASSISGSLTQYF. The DNA for the CDR3 is TGCGCCAGCAGTATAAGCGGGAGTCTTACGCAGTATTTT.

The rearrangement joins TRBV7-6 to TRBJ1-6; no reliable D call. This CDR3 has 17 amino acids. Germline lookup yields CDR1 SGHVS and CDR2 FNYEAQ. The germline V and J ends were trimmed by 5 bases and 0 bases, with 14 bases remaining between them. The CDR3 sequence: CASSPRTGSSYNSPLHF. DNA of the CDR3: TGTGCCAGCAGCCCAAGGACGGGAAGCTCCTATAATTCACCCCTCCACTTT.

About this clone itself: Other DNA variants within this sample encode the same CDR3. This sequence joins TRBV4-3 and TRBJ1-5; D is ambiguous. V lost 2 bases to trimming and J lost 5 bases, with 7 bases between them. The CDR3 covers 13 residues. Germline values: CDR1 LGHNA, CDR2 YSLEER. CDR3 amino acids: CASSQRTDQPQHF. For the CDR3, the DNA is TGCGCCAGCAGCCAAAGAACGGATCAGCCCCAGCATTTT.

This chain connects TRBV21-1 to TRBJ2-7; the table names TRBD1, a call not compared with the DNA. TRBV21-1 is given as a pseudogene. The CDR3 sequence is 14 residues long. The chain's CDR3 is CASSASQGSYEQYV. The CDR3 DNA is TGTGCCAGCAGCGCGTCACAGGGGAGTTACGAGCAGTACGTC.

On this clone itself: The same CDR3 arises from other DNA sequences in this sample as well. This rearrangement joins TRBV18 to TRBJ1-6; the D is unclear. Germline V gives CDR1 KGHSH, CDR2 LQKENI. V was cut by 1 base and J by 7 bases, with 8 bases left in between. CDR3 size: 14 residues. The CDR3 loop reads CASSPQNTNSPLHF. For the CDR3, the DNA is TGTGCCAGCTCACCACAGAACACGAATTCACCCCTCCACTTT.

CDR3 in DNA: TGTGCCAGCAGTTACATGAGTTCCTATGGCTACACCTTC. It yields the protein CASSYMSSYGYTF. V is TRBV6-5 and J is TRBJ1-2; no definite D call. CDR1 and CDR2 (germline): MNHEY, SVGAGI. CDR3 length equals 13 residues. The V end was cut by 2 bases, the J end by 4 bases, with 8 bases between.

J is TRBJ1-2 and V is TRBV27; 8 nucleotides align to TRBD1. Trimming at V came to 5 bases and at J to 6 bases, leaving 11 bases not matched to a gene. The CDR3 has 15 amino acids. The V gene's germline CDR1 is MNHEY and CDR2 SMNVEV (reference sequence). The CDR3 DNA follows: TGTGCCAGCAGTGTAACAACGGACAGGGTCCATGGCTACACCTTC. Protein sequence: CASSVTTDRVHGYTF.

This clone was counted only a few times. The chain joins TRBV2 to TRBJ2-7; weak D call: TRBD1 (5 bases). The CDR3 is 12 amino acids. Germline V lookup: CDR1 SNHLY, CDR2 FYNNEI. The V end lost 5 bases, the J end lost 4 bases, and 9 bases lay between the germline ends. In DNA, the CDR3 is TGTGCCAGCAGTATGCAGGGTTACGAGCAGTACTTC. Protein product: CASSMQGYEQYF.

This clone was observed a single time. The CDR3: CASVGQPAGDGYTF. CDR3 DNA sequence: TGTGCCAGCGTCGGACAGCCGGCGGGTGATGGCTACACCTTC. The rearrangement joins TRBV11-2 to TRBJ1-2; D is perhaps TRBD1 (6 bases). This CDR3 has 14 amino acids. The ends were cut back, 8 bases at V and 6 bases at J, with 19 bases in the middle. Germline V gives CDR1 SGHAT, CDR2 FQNNGV.

The rearrangement uses TRBV11-2 and TRBJ2-1; maybe TRBD2 (6 bases). Trimming left V 0 bases short and J 8 bases short, with 14 bases between. The germline CDR1 and CDR2 sequences are SGHAT and FQNNGV. CDR3 length: 15 amino acids. The CDR3 loop is CASSLETRGRDEQFF. The DNA of the CDR3 is TGTGCCAGCAGCTTAGAGACTAGAGGTCGAGATGAGCAGTTCTTC.

The chain uses TRBV3-1 (or the pseudogene TRBV3-2) and TRBJ1-6, with D unresolved. Deletions cut 1 base from V and 3 bases from J, with 7 bases between. The CDR3 covers 15 residues. CDR1 and CDR2 (germline): LGHDT, YNNKEL (reference sequence). The CDR3 nucleotides are TGTGCCAGCAGCCAAGTCGGTTACTATAATTCACCCCTCCACTTT. It codes for CASSQVGYYNSPLHF.